This T cell receptor beta chain was captured in a study of blood T cell repertoires in COVID-19. Study in general: Donors in the United States, Italy and Spain gave samples during acute or convalescent COVID-19.

Per the original data handling: Reference gene primer amplification gave nucleated cell count estimates. Here immunoSEQ multiplex PCR was the method, and the copy in TCRdb shows in-frame clones only, minus some. D and trimming come from the DNA, and the V and J calls and clone size come from that table. The sample yields about 480,000 clones, roughly 88% seen once. The CDR3 is 15 amino acids. V was trimmed by 1 base and J by 0 bases, leaving 10 bases between them. Per germline, CDR1 LGHNA and CDR2 YSLEER. The sequenced sample was PBMCs or T cells enriched from blood (not recorded which). This receptor was obtained from a woman in her thirties or forties who had recovered from COVID-19. This chain connects TRBV4-3 to TRBJ2-7; D is unclear. The CDR3, as DNA: TGCGCCAGCAGCCAAGCAGGCCAAGCCTCCTACGAGCAGTACTTC. Translating gives CASSQAGQASYEQYF.